This TCR beta chain was sequenced in a study of tumor-infiltrating lymphocytes in oesophageal squamous cell carcinoma. The table lists this clonotype with a few counts. One entry per CDR3 protein, called by TCRdb with MiXCR from the PCR reads. This table has about 21,000 distinct CDR3 sequences, around 39% appearing once. This CDR3 contains 15 residues. Germline V gives CDR1 SGDLS, CDR2 YYNGEE. The sample comprised esophageal tumor tissue. The V and J genes are TRBV9 and TRBJ2-3; D is perhaps TRBD1 (5 bases). The DNA end is more similar to TRBJ2-5, so the J call may be wrong. The TCR sequence derives from a male donor with esophageal squamous cell carcinoma. CDR3 in amino acids: CASSGRAGPGETQYF. In DNA form, the CDR3 reads TGTGCCAGCAGCGGTCGGGCAGGCCCAGGGGAGACCCAGTACTTC.